These T cell receptor beta chains were read from a single sample in a study of blood T cell repertoires in COVID-19. Data came from immunoSEQ multiplex PCR; TCRdb stores just in-frame clones and leaves some out. The sample carries approximately 190,000 clones, roughly 80% recorded once. The sample was peripheral blood. Source of these receptors: a woman aged 25 to 39 with acute or convalescent COVID-19. The CDR3 runs from the conserved cysteine through the conserved F or W. The D gene is left open where the match is weak. A row's size may be missing; if present it is once, few, many or a size class.

V gene	D gene	CDR3 length	J gene	clone size	CDR3 protein	CDR3 DNA
TRBV10-1	NA	13	TRBJ1-1	NA	CASSESGNTEAFF	TGCGCCAGCAGTGAATCGGGGAACACTGAAGCTTTCTTT
TRBV7-2	NA	12	TRBJ2-2	NA	CASSPQGWELFF	TGTGCCAGCAGCCCGCAGGGTTGGGAGCTGTTTTTT
TRBV28	NA	11	TRBJ1-1	NA	CAILTVTEAFF	TGTGCCATTTTGACAGTCACTGAAGCTTTCTTT
TRBV7-9	NA	16	TRBJ2-6	NA	CASSYNRDSGANVLTF	TGTGCCAGCAGCTACAATCGGGACTCTGGGGCCAACGTCCTGACTTTC
TRBV4-2	TRBD1	16	TRBJ2-3	few	CASSQVGTGVTDTQYF	TGTGCCAGCAGCCAAGTGGGGACAGGGGTCACAGATACGCAGTATTTT
TRBV7-2	NA	13	TRBJ1-2	NA	CASSLRRGYGYTF	TGTGCCAGCAGCTTGAGACGGGGCTATGGCTACACCTTC
TRBV19	NA	12	TRBJ1-2	once	CATSVFNYGYTF	TGTGCCACCTCAGTCTTTAACTATGGCTACACCTTC
TRBV6-5	NA	14	TRBJ1-2	once	CASSYYGVSYGYTF	TGTGCCAGCAGTTACTACGGGGTGAGCTATGGCTACACCTTC
TRBV30	TRBD2	15	TRBJ2-5	once	CAWRSLAGGAETQYF	TGTGCCTGGAGATCTCTCGCGGGAGGGGCAGAGACCCAGTACTTC
TRBV28	NA	13	TRBJ1-5	NA	CASRRGKGQPQHF	TGTGCCAGCAGGCGGGGGAAGGGGCAGCCCCAGCATTTT
TRBV6-5	NA	15	TRBJ1-5	NA	CASSYFSDSNQPQHF	TGTGCCAGCAGTTACTTTTCAGATAGCAATCAGCCCCAGCATTTT
TRBV28	TRBD2	15	TRBJ2-7	NA	CASKTTSGGFYEQYF	TGTGCCAGCAAAACGACTAGCGGGGGGTTCTACGAGCAGTACTTC
TRBV11-2	TRBD1	13	TRBJ2-1	NA	CASSPTGDNEQFF	TGTGCCAGCAGCCCGACAGGGGACAATGAGCAGTTCTTC
TRBV10-3	TRBD2	17	TRBJ2-3	NA	CAISGGGASGSTDTQYF	TGTGCCATCAGTGGAGGGGGGGCTAGCGGGAGCACAGATACGCAGTATTTT
TRBV29-1	TRBD2	19	TRBJ2-3	few	CSVLLQGLAGVGSTDTQYF	TGCAGCGTCCTCCTACAGGGACTAGCGGGGGTCGGTTCAACAGATACGCAGTATTTT
TRBV4-3	NA	14	TRBJ2-1	once	CASSQDLGAGEQFF	TGCGCCAGCAGCCAAGATCTGGGGGCGGGCGAGCAGTTCTTC
TRBV7-2	NA	14	TRBJ1-1	NA	CASSFSPQNTEAFF	TGTGCCAGCAGCTTTAGTCCTCAGAACACTGAAGCTTTCTTT
TRBV2	NA	14	TRBJ1-1	NA	CASRMEGVGAQAFF	TGTGCCAGCAGGATGGAGGGCGTTGGGGCGCAAGCTTTCTTT
TRBV3-1/TRBV3-2	NA	12	TRBJ2-7	few	CASSQVVAEQYF	TGTGCCAGCAGCCAAGTAGTCGCCGAGCAGTACTTC
TRBV6-1	NA	12	TRBJ2-7	NA	CASSDRGYEQYF	TGTGCCAGCAGTGATAGGGGCTACGAGCAGTACTTC
TRBV7-9	NA	15	TRBJ2-7	few	CASSRQTGYPYEQYF	TGTGCCAGCAGCCGACAAACAGGGTATCCCTACGAGCAGTACTTC
TRBV28	TRBD1	15	TRBJ1-1	once	CASSLSSRGPTEAFF	TGTGCCAGCAGTTTATCCTCGAGGGGGCCCACTGAAGCTTTCTTT
TRBV5-1	TRBD1	16	TRBJ2-2	NA	CASSGPGQGITGELFF	TGCGCCAGCAGCGGTCCGGGACAGGGGATCACCGGGGAGCTGTTTTTT
TRBV11-2	NA	12	TRBJ2-7	NA	CASSLSGYEQYF	TGTGCCAGCAGCCTTTCAGGTTACGAGCAGTACTTC
TRBV7-2	TRBD1	15	TRBJ2-2	NA	CASGTLDRFTGELFF	TGTGCCAGCGGCACCTTGGACAGGTTCACCGGGGAGCTGTTTTTT
TRBV7-9	TRBD2	15	TRBJ2-3	few	CASSLALAATDTQYF	TGTGCCAGCAGCTTAGCGCTAGCGGCCACAGATACGCAGTATTTT
TRBV27	NA	13	TRBJ1-1	NA	CASRRIQGTEAFF	TGTGCCAGCAGAAGAATTCAGGGAACTGAAGCTTTCTTT